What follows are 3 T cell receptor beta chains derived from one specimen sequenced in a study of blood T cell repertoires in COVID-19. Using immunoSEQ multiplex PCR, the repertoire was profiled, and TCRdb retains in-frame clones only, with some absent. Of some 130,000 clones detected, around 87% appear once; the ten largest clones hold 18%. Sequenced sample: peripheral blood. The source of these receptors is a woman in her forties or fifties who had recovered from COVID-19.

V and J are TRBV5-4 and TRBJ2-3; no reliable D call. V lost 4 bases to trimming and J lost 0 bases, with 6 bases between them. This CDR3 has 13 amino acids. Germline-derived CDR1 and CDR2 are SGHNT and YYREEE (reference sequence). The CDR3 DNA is TGTGCCAGCAGCGGCGGAAGCACAGATACGCAGTATTTT. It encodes CASSGGSTDTQYF.

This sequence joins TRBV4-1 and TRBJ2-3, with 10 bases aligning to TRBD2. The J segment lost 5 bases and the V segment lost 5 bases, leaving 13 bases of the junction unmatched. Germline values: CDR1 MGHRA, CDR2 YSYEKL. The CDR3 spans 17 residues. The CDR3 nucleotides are TGCGCCAGCAGCTTCCACCCGGAGCGGGGGGGCAAAGATACGCAGTATTTT. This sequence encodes CASSFHPERGGKDTQYF.

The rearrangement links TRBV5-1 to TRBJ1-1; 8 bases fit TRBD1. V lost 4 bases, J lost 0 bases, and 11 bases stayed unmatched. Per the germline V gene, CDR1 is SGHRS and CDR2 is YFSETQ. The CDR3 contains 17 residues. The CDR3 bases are TGCGCCAGCAGCCCCCGGACAGGGCCCAGATTGAACACTGAAGCTTTCTTT. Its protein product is CASSPRTGPRLNTEAFF.